A single sample is the source of the 25 T cell receptor beta chains below, sequenced in a study of blood T cell repertoires in COVID-19. Assay: immunoSEQ multiplex PCR; the TCRdb copy retains only in-frame clones and omits some. The profile covers 300,000 or so clones, with less than 90% appearing a single time and approximately 1% taken by the ten largest. The sample comprised PBMCs or T cells enriched from blood (not recorded which). Source of these receptors: a woman in her 30s who had recovered from COVID-19.

In regard to this clone: Other DNA sequences of this sample code for an identical CDR3. This chain links TRBV6-5 with TRBJ1-3; D is unclear. CDR1 and CDR2 from the germline V gene are MNHEY and SVGAGI. The CDR3 has 11 residues. The V end lost 7 bases, the J end lost 4 bases, and 5 bases lay between the germline ends. CDR3 bases: TGTGCCAGCATTCTGGGAAACACCATATATTTT. Translating it yields CASILGNTIYF.

This sequence joins TRBV11-2 and TRBJ2-1, with TRBD2 matching 9 bases. Germline V lookup: CDR1 SGHAT, CDR2 FQNNGV. The CDR3 runs to 18 residues. V gave up 5 bases and J gave up 4 bases; unmatched junction bases: 15. CDR3 DNA: TGTGCCAGCAGCCCCCAGATATTGCGGGGGGGCGGTTACAATGAGCAGTTCTTC. It encodes CASSPQILRGGGYNEQFF.

There are a few counts of this clone. The chain combines TRBV6-1 with TRBJ1-6, with 9 bases lining up with TRBD1. Germline lookup yields CDR1 MNHNS and CDR2 SASEGT. This CDR3 is built from 16 residues. With V trimmed by 4 bases and J by 6 bases, 7 bases remained unmatched. The CDR3 loop reads CASSALPGQGNSPLHF. Here the CDR3 DNA reads TGTGCCAGCAGTGCGTTACCGGGACAGGGTAATTCACCCCTCCACTTT.

This sequence joins TRBV6-5 and TRBJ1-2; D is possibly TRBD1 (6 bases). In germline, CDR1 is MNHEY, CDR2 SVGAGI. With 6 bases removed from V and 4 bases from J, the gap between germline ends came to 15 bases. CDR3 length: 14 amino acids. DNA for the CDR3: TGTGCCAGCAGCCCCAACGGGGGGGCCTATGGCTACACCTTC. This codes for CASSPNGGAYGYTF.

The chain combines TRBV19 with TRBJ2-7; TRBD1 matches at 8 bases. The CDR3 consists of 14 residues. J was trimmed by 4 bases and V by 5 bases; bases with no gene match: 7. Germline loops: CDR1 LNHDA, CDR2 SQIVND (reference sequence). The CDR3 protein is CASSQGQDLYEQYF. The CDR3 coding sequence is TGTGCCAGTAGTCAGGGACAGGACTTGTACGAGCAGTACTTC.

This chain uses TRBV7-2 with TRBJ2-7; D is unclear. Per the germline V gene, CDR1 is SGHTA and CDR2 is FQGNSA. The CDR3 length is 15 residues. Trimming removed 4 bases from V and 3 bases from J, with 16 bases in between. The CDR3 DNA sequence: TGTGCCAGCAGCTCCCTTGCCATGATAGACTACGAGCAGTACTTC. Protein product: CASSSLAMIDYEQYF.

The chain employs TRBV13 and TRBJ2-3; D is ambiguous. The CDR3 consists of 17 residues. Trimming took off 3 bases at V and 5 bases at J, with 21 bases between the two ends. Germline V gene data show CDR1 as PRHDT and CDR2 as FYEKMQ (reference sequence). The CDR3 region has the DNA TGTGCCAGCAGCTTCCCGGCGGCAACCCTAATGGGAGATACGCAGTATTTT. This gives the protein CASSFPAATLMGDTQYF.

The CDR3 DNA follows: TGTGCCAGCAGCTTCTCGTCCTACAATGAGCAGTTCTTC. Translating gives CASSFSSYNEQFF. V usage is TRBV7-2 and J usage is TRBJ2-1; D uncertain. Germline assignment: CDR1 SGHTA and CDR2 FQGNSA. This CDR3 has 13 amino acids. V dropped 3 bases and J dropped 1 base, with 4 bases sitting between them.

This chain connects TRBV13 to TRBJ2-7; TRBD2 matches 12 bases. The V and J ends lost 0 bases and 12 bases, in that order; junction bases with no gene match: 6. The CDR3 is 14 residues long. The germline gives CDR1 PRHDT, CDR2 FYEKMQ (reference sequence). Here the CDR3 DNA reads TGTGCCAGCAGCTTAGGGGGGACTAGCGGGCCCCGGTACTTC. As protein: CASSLGGTSGPRYF.

The CDR3 sequence: CASSPRGVRNTGELFF. CDR3 sequence (DNA): TGTGCCAGCAGCCCCCGCGGGGTGCGGAACACCGGGGAGCTGTTTTTT. V and J are TRBV7-2 and TRBJ2-2, with D maybe TRBD2 (6 bases). The CDR3 consists of 16 residues. CDR1 and CDR2 (germline): SGHTA, FQGNSA. Trimming removed 5 bases at V and 1 base at J, with 14 bases between.

CDR3 residues: CASSLGWAETQYF. Here the CDR3 DNA reads TGTGCCAGCAGTTTAGGGTGGGCGGAGACCCAGTACTTC. The chain carries TRBV27 and TRBJ2-5; D not certain. V was pared by 2 bases and J by 5 bases, with 9 bases between. The CDR3 covers 13 residues. Germline loops: CDR1 MNHEY, CDR2 SMNVEV (reference sequence).

The rearrangement links TRBV3-1 (or the pseudogene TRBV3-2) to TRBJ1-1; 8 nucleotides match TRBD1. The CDR3 loop spans 16 amino acids. Germline assignment: CDR1 LGHDT and CDR2 YNNKEL (reference sequence). V was clipped by 2 bases and J by 1 base; unmatched bases: 6. CDR3 nucleotides: TGTGCCAGCAGCCAATCCGACAGGGGAGGGAACACTGAAGCTTTCTTT. This codes for CASSQSDRGGNTEAFF.

The chain couples TRBV3-1 (or the pseudogene TRBV3-2) to TRBJ1-1; D gene ambiguous. The CDR3 totals 12 residues. The germline V and J ends were trimmed by 2 bases and 5 bases, with 6 bases remaining between them. Germline CDR1 reads LGHDT; CDR2 reads YNNKEL (reference sequence). CDR3 DNA sequence: TGTGCCAGCAGCCAATCGGGGACTGAAGCTTTCTTT. It yields the protein CASSQSGTEAFF.

The chain links TRBV7-9 to TRBJ2-7; TRBD2 agrees at 7 bases. The CDR3 is made up of 13 amino acids. J lost 4 bases, V lost 4 bases, and 4 bases had no gene match. Looked up from germline, CDR1 is SEHNR and CDR2 is FQNEAQ (reference sequence). CDR3 bases: TGTGCCAGCAGCTCCGGGGGGAGATACGAGCAGTACTTC. Amino acids: CASSSGGRYEQYF.

Only one count was recorded for this clone. The chain carries TRBV19 and TRBJ2-7, with D possibly matching TRBD1 (6 bases). Trimming pared 5 bases from V and 2 bases from J, leaving 19 bases between. Germline V gene data show CDR1 as LNHDA and CDR2 as SQIVND (reference sequence). The CDR3 sequence is 16 residues long. The CDR3, as DNA: TGTGCCAGTAGTCCGGAACAGGGTCCCAGACCCTACGAGCAGTACTTC. Amino acids: CASSPEQGPRPYEQYF.

In this sample, this clone turned up a few times. This chain connects TRBV5-1 to TRBJ2-7; 7 bases fit TRBD1. Germline CDR1 reads SGHRS; CDR2 reads YFSETQ. The length of the CDR3 is 15 residues. V lost 4 bases to trimming and J lost 7 bases; unmatched junction nucleotides: 14. The CDR3 loop is CASSPTGQSGWEQYF. The CDR3, as DNA: TGCGCCAGCAGCCCTACGGGACAGTCGGGGTGGGAGCAGTACTTC.

This rearrangement joins TRBV4-3 to TRBJ1-4; D unclear. The CDR3 length is 16 residues. From germline, CDR1 is LGHNA and CDR2 YSLEER. The V end was cut by 0 bases, the J end by 5 bases, with 13 bases between. The CDR3 region is CASSQERGARNEKLFF. The CDR3, as DNA: TGCGCCAGCAGCCAAGAGCGGGGAGCGCGAAATGAAAAACTGTTTTTT.

V usage is TRBV5-1 and J usage is TRBJ2-1, with 9 bases lining up with TRBD1. J lost 8 bases, V lost 3 bases, and 9 bases had no gene match. The CDR3 is 15 residues long. Germline CDR1 SGHRS, CDR2 YFSETQ. The CDR3 protein is CASSSGQGGGDEQFF. DNA for the CDR3: TGCGCCAGCAGCTCGGGACAGGGAGGAGGGGATGAGCAGTTCTTC.

The gene calls are TRBV30 and TRBJ2-7, with 8 nucleotides matching TRBD1. Trimming removed 2 bases from V and 6 bases from J; junction bases left unmatched: 3. This CDR3 spans 12 amino acids. Germline loops: CDR1 GTSNPN, CDR2 SVGIG (reference sequence). CDR3 amino acids: CAWSTGGVEQYF. Here the CDR3 DNA reads TGTGCCTGGAGTACAGGGGGTGTCGAGCAGTACTTC.

This chain links TRBV28 with TRBJ1-1, with D hard to call. The CDR3 has 11 amino acids. Per germline, CDR1 MDHEN and CDR2 SYDVKM. Between the trimmed V and J ends, which lost 4 bases and 11 bases, there was a span of 11 bases. The CDR3 coding sequence is TGTGCCAGCAGTTCCCCCCCCTTGGCTTTCTTT. Protein product: CASSSPPLAFF.

The genes are TRBV6-5 and TRBJ2-7; perhaps TRBD1 as D (5 bases). The ends were cut back, 2 bases at V and 6 bases at J, with 11 bases in the middle. From germline, CDR1 is MNHEY and CDR2 SVGAGI. The CDR3 sequence is 13 residues long. Here the CDR3 reads CASSYTPGLEQYF. The CDR3 DNA reads TGTGCCAGCAGTTACACTCCAGGGCTCGAGCAGTACTTC.

The chain combines TRBV18 with TRBJ2-2; 7 nucleotides agree with TRBD1. The CDR3 spans 15 residues. Per the germline V gene, CDR1 is KGHSH and CDR2 is LQKENI. The junction had 5 bases not matched to a gene; V was cut back by 1 base and J by 6 bases. CDR3 in amino acids: CASSPRGQKAGELFF. The CDR3 DNA sequence: TGTGCCAGCTCACCACGGGGACAGAAGGCCGGGGAGCTGTTTTTT.

The table lists this clone with a count of one. The rearrangement joins TRBV5-4 to TRBJ2-7, with D perhaps matching TRBD1 (6 bases). CDR3 length: 15 residues. Per germline, CDR1 SGHNT and CDR2 YYREEE (reference sequence). V lost 3 bases and J 0 bases, leaving 13 bases between the germline ends. The CDR3 spells CASSSHQGPSYEQYF. CDR3 nucleotide sequence: TGTGCCAGCAGCTCTCACCAGGGGCCCTCCTACGAGCAGTACTTC.

This clone was recorded once. The genes are TRBV6-2 or TRBV6-3 and TRBJ2-1, with D perhaps matching TRBD1 (6 bases). Germline V gene data show CDR1 as MNHEY and CDR2 as SVGEGT. V was clipped by 4 bases and J by 2 bases, with 6 bases between them. The CDR3 runs to 13 residues. In DNA form, the CDR3 reads TGTGCCAGCAGTTGGGACACCTACAATGAGCAGTTCTTC. It encodes CASSWDTYNEQFF.

This clone was recorded once. The chain combines TRBV2 with TRBJ1-5; 8 bases map to TRBD1. Germline V gene sequence: CDR1 SNHLY, CDR2 FYNNEI. The CDR3 length is 15 residues. V lost 1 base and J lost 6; bases outside the gene matches: 5. The CDR3 coding sequence is TGTGCCAGCAGTGAAGGGCAGGGGGCAGGTCAGCCCCAGCATTTT. Its protein product is CASSEGQGAGQPQHF.